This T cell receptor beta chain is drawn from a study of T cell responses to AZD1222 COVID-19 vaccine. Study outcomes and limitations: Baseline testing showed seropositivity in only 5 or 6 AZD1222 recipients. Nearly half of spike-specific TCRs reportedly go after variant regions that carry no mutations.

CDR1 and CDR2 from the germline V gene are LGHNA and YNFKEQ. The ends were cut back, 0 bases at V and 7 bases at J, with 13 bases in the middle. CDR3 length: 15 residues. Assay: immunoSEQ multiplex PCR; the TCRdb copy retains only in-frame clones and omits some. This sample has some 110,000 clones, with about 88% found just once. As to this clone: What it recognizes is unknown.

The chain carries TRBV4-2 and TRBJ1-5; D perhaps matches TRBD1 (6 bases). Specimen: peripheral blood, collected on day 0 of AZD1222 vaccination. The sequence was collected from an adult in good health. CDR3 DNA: TGTGCCAGCAGCCAAGATTCAGGGGTGGAACAGCCCCAGCATTTT. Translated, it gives CASSQDSGVEQPQHF.